A single sample is the source of the 20 T cell receptor beta chains below, sequenced in a study of T-cell reconstitution after alpha-beta-depleted transplantation in children. Unique molecular identifiers were incorporated during preparation of the TCRbeta library. TCRdb independently ran MiXCR on the PCR reads; one entry per CDR3 protein. The sample records about 580,000 distinct CDR3 sequences, about 21% being singletons. Sequences were derived from PBMCs, mostly from graft donor cells, sampled 360 days after TCRalphabeta/CD19-depleted stem cell transplant. The receptor set was obtained from a boy in the first two years of life who had a stem cell transplant for acute myeloid leukemia, so the T cells may come from the graft donor.

The chain carries TRBV6-2 or TRBV6-3 and TRBJ2-1, with D unclear. Germline loops: CDR1 MNHEY, CDR2 SVGEGT. There are 11 residues in the CDR3. V shed 7 bases and J shed 8 bases, with 9 bases lying between them. The CDR3 sequence is CASTRLDEQFF. Written as DNA, the CDR3 is TGTGCCAGCACCCGGTTGGATGAGCAGTTCTTC.

In its sample, this clonotype was seen a few times. The genes are TRBV9 and TRBJ2-1; weak D call: TRBD2 (5 bases). The CDR3 spans 15 residues. Germline assignment: CDR1 SGDLS and CDR2 YYNGEE. The V gene lost 3 bases and the J gene lost 2 bases, with 12 bases spanning the gap. The DNA for the CDR3 is TGTGCCAGCAGCGGGCCTACCGGGACCTACAATGAGCAGTTCTTC. Translated, it gives CASSGPTGTYNEQFF.

In this sample, this clonotype turned up many times. The genes are TRBV5-1 and TRBJ1-3; D not resolved. This CDR3 region has 17 residues. Trimming stripped 6 bases from V and 0 bases from J, with 19 bases between. The germline V gene encodes CDR1 SGHRS and CDR2 YFSETQ. This chain's CDR3 is CASTVGGGRFSGNTIYF. The CDR3 nucleotides are TGCGCCAGCACTGTGGGAGGAGGACGATTCTCTGGAAACACCATATATTTT.

This sequence joins TRBV6-2 or TRBV6-3 and TRBJ2-1; 14 nucleotides line up with TRBD2. J was trimmed by 5 bases and V by 2 bases; bases with no gene match: 5. This CDR3 has 17 amino acids. Germline CDR1 MNHEY, CDR2 SVGEGT. The DNA for the CDR3 is TGTGCCAGCAGTTACGGGACTAGCGGGGGAGTCCACAATGAGCAGTTCTTC. Protein: CASSYGTSGGVHNEQFF.

This clonotype was observed at least ten times. The rearrangement uses TRBV12-3 or TRBV12-4 and TRBJ2-3, with D possibly TRBD2 on 5 matching bases. With 5 bases removed from V and 2 bases from J, the gap between germline ends came to 17 bases. This CDR3 comprises 16 residues. Here the CDR3 reads CASSPWTAYPTDTQYF. The CDR3 bases are TGTGCCAGCAGTCCATGGACTGCCTACCCCACAGATACGCAGTATTTT.

This rearrangement joins TRBV20-1 to TRBJ2-7, with 8 bases fitting TRBD1. CDR1 is DFQATT and CDR2 is SNEGSKA in the germline V gene (reference sequence). V dropped 1 base and J dropped 0; count of bases not matched to a gene: 14. This CDR3 has 18 amino acids. The CDR3 reads CSARGAGTGVRSSYEQYF. The CDR3 region has the DNA TGCAGTGCTAGAGGCGCCGGGACAGGCGTCCGAAGCTCCTACGAGCAGTACTTC.

This clonotype was detected many times. This rearrangement joins TRBV20-1 to TRBJ2-4; unclear D gene. The CDR3 covers 12 residues. V was pared by 5 bases and J by 0 bases, with 5 bases between. CDR1 is DFQATT and CDR2 is SNEGSKA in the germline V gene (reference sequence). The CDR3 region is CSAGLAKNIQYF. The CDR3 nucleotides read TGCAGTGCTGGTCTAGCCAAAAACATTCAGTACTTC.

The chain has TRBV20-1 and TRBJ2-7; tentatively, D is TRBD1 or TRBD2 (5 bases each). CDR1 DFQATT and CDR2 SNEGSKA come from the germline V gene (reference sequence). There are 13 residues in the CDR3. V was clipped by 6 bases and J by 0 bases, with 12 bases between them. Written as DNA, the CDR3 is TGCAGTGCGCCTCGGGACGGCTCCTACGAGCAGTACTTC. Its protein product is CSAPRDGSYEQYF.

J is TRBJ2-6 and V is TRBV5-1; D unclear. The CDR3 totals 16 residues. CDR1 is SGHRS and CDR2 is YFSETQ in the germline V gene. V lost 8 bases and J 0 bases, leaving 15 bases between the germline ends. This CDR3 reads CASLPGRFSGANVLTF. In DNA form, the CDR3 reads TGCGCCAGTCTCCCTGGTCGGTTCTCTGGGGCCAACGTCCTGACTTTC.

This clonotype was observed a few times. This sequence joins TRBV15 and TRBJ1-2; unclear D gene. Germline assignment: CDR1 LNHNV and CDR2 YYDKDF (reference sequence). The CDR3 has 16 residues. V was clipped by 0 bases and J by 4 bases, with 15 bases between them. The CDR3, as DNA: TGTGCCACCAGCAGAGATCGGAACACCATATTCTATGGCTACACCTTC. Amino acid sequence: CATSRDRNTIFYGYTF. Combining the CDR3 with reference TRBV15 and TRBJ1-2 gives the whole variable domain DAMVIQNPRYQVTQFGKPVTLSCSQTLNHNVMYWYQQKSSQAPKLLFHYYDKDFNNEADTPDNFQSRRPNTSFCFLDIRSPGLGDTAMYLCATSRDRNTIFYGYTFGSGTRLTVV.

This clonotype came up a few times. This chain links TRBV20-1 with TRBJ1-4; the D is unclear. CDR1 DFQATT and CDR2 SNEGSKA come from the germline V gene (reference sequence). The CDR3 loop spans 18 amino acids. Trimming took off 3 bases at V and 0 bases at J, with 20 bases between the two ends. The CDR3 region has the DNA TGCAGTGCTAGCCCCCGGATACTCGCCCTCGCAACTAATGAAAAACTGTTTTTT. Amino acid sequence: CSASPRILALATNEKLFF.

Many counts were recorded for this clonotype. The V and J genes are TRBV12-3 or TRBV12-4 and TRBJ2-1; the D gene is possibly TRBD2 (6 bases). The CDR3 has 16 residues. V was pared by 5 bases and J by 3 bases, with 17 bases between. CDR3 in DNA: TGTGCCAGCAGTGTCCGTCCGGGGGAAGGCTACAATGAGCAGTTCTTC. Its translation: CASSVRPGEGYNEQFF.

The chain couples TRBV11-2 to TRBJ2-1; 8 nucleotides align to TRBD2. The V segment lost 1 base and the J segment 4 bases; nucleotides outside the gene matches: 3. This CDR3 has 15 residues. CDR1 is SGHAT, CDR2 FQNNGV, per germline. CDR3 loop: CASSLVTSGYNEQFF. CDR3 in DNA: TGTGCCAGCAGCTTAGTCACTAGCGGATACAATGAGCAGTTCTTC.

This rearrangement joins TRBV27 to TRBJ1-2; no definite D call. V shed 5 bases and J shed 3 bases, with 10 bases lying between them. Germline CDR1 is MNHEY and CDR2 is SMNVEV (reference sequence). This CDR3 region has 13 residues. The CDR3 spells CASSPRHDYGYTF. The CDR3, as DNA: TGTGCCAGCAGTCCCCGACACGACTATGGCTACACCTTC.

This clonotype occurred many times. The chain recombines TRBV20-1 with TRBJ2-5; D call uncertain. The CDR3 is made up of 12 amino acids. Looked up from germline, CDR1 is DFQATT and CDR2 is SNEGSKA (reference sequence). Between the trimmed V and J ends, which lost 3 bases and 4 bases, there was a span of 9 bases. CDR3 DNA: TGCAGTGCTAGTCGCACCGGAGAGACCCAGTACTTC. Translation: CSASRTGETQYF.

The chain recombines TRBV4-1 with TRBJ2-3; D is unresolved. Germline V gene data show CDR1 as MGHRA and CDR2 as YSYEKL. The ends were cut back, 0 bases at V and 2 bases at J, with 9 bases in the middle. This CDR3 has 15 residues. The CDR3: CASSQDNPFTDTQYF. CDR3 in DNA: TGCGCCAGCAGCCAAGATAACCCTTTCACAGATACGCAGTATTTT.

This clonotype occurred many times. The chain uses TRBV7-2 and TRBJ1-5; D unresolved. V was trimmed by 8 bases and J by 6 bases, leaving 14 bases between them. The CDR3 extends over 13 amino acids. Germline values: CDR1 SGHTA, CDR2 FQGNSA. The CDR3, as DNA: TGTGCCAGCTCCATGTGGGATGGTCAGCCCCAGCATTTT. Protein product: CASSMWDGQPQHF.

The sample holds many counts of this clonotype. V is TRBV19 and J is TRBJ2-2, with D perhaps TRBD1 or TRBD2 (6 bases each). CDR1 and CDR2 (germline): LNHDA, SQIVND (reference sequence). V gave up 6 bases and J gave up 4 bases, with 18 bases separating them. This CDR3 has 16 residues. The CDR3 here is CASRKHGGRATGELFF. The DNA for the CDR3 is TGTGCCAGTAGAAAACACGGGGGCAGGGCCACCGGGGAGCTGTTTTTT.

This clonotype was observed a handful of times. The rearrangement joins TRBV20-1 to TRBJ2-1; 9 nucleotides align to TRBD2. Germline V gives CDR1 DFQATT, CDR2 SNEGSKA (reference sequence). J lost 0 bases, V lost 6 bases, and 6 bases had no gene match. This CDR3 contains 15 residues. CDR3 in DNA: TGCAGTGCCTTTAGCGGGGGTTACTCCTACAATGAGCAGTTCTTC. This gives the protein CSAFSGGYSYNEQFF.

This clonotype was observed a few times. The chain joins TRBV4-2 to TRBJ1-1, with D maybe TRBD1 (6 bases). Trimming shortened V by 3 bases and J by 2 bases, and 16 bases separated the two germline ends. Per the germline V gene, CDR1 is LGHNA and CDR2 is YNFKEQ. The CDR3 totals 16 residues. The CDR3 spells CASSQPAGTFNTEAFF. The CDR3 DNA reads as TGTGCCAGCAGCCAGCCCGCCGGGACATTCAACACTGAAGCTTTCTTT.